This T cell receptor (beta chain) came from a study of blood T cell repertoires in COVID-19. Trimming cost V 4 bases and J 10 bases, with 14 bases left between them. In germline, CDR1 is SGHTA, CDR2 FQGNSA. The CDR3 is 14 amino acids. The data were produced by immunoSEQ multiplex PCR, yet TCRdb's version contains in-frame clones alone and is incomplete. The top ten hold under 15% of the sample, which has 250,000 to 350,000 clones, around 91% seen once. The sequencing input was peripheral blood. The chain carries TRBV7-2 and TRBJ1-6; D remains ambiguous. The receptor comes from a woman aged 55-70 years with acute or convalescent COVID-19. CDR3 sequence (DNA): TGTGCCAGCAGCTCTGACACGATTAGGTCACCCCTCCACTTT. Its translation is CASSSDTIRSPLHF. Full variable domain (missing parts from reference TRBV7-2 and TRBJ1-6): GAGVSQSPSNKVTEKGKDVELRCDPISGHTALYWYRQSLGQGLEFLIYFQGNSAPDKSGLPSDRFSAERTGGSVSTLTIQRTQQEDSAVYLCASSSDTIRSPLHFGNGTRLTVT.